The 20 T cell receptor beta chains below all came from one sample that was sequenced in a study of Graves' ophthalmopathy and Graves' hyperthyroidism. RNA transcripts yielded amplified TCR beta CDR3 regions. HTBI-primed RT-PCR formed the first round, and a multiplex PCR formed the second. Each CDR3 protein is one row after TCRdb ran MiXCR on the multiplex PCR reads. Counted here are almost 750,000 distinct CDR3 sequences, around 40% occurring once; the ten biggest clones make up 44%. Sequenced material: peripheral blood. Every receptor here comes from an adult man with Graves' ophthalmopathy.

This clonotype was counted many times. The chain is built from TRBV12-3 or TRBV12-4 and TRBJ1-2; D ambiguous. Trimming pared 3 bases from V and 8 bases from J, leaving 10 bases between. This CDR3 is built from 12 residues. CDR3 DNA: TGTGCCAGCAGTTTGTGGGCGAGGGGCTACACCTTC. Its translation: CASSLWARGYTF.

This clonotype was recorded at least ten times. CDR3 sequence reads: CASSSPGTSLGTEAFF. In DNA form, the CDR3 reads TGTGCCAGCAGCTCGCCGGGGACCTCACTGGGCACTGAAGCTTTCTTT. The chain employs TRBV7-9 and TRBJ1-1; perhaps TRBD1 as D (5 bases). Trimming removed 4 bases at V and 4 bases at J, with 19 bases between. This CDR3 is built from 16 residues. Germline V lookup: CDR1 SEHNR, CDR2 FQNEAQ (reference sequence).

V gene TRBV7-2 combines with J gene TRBJ2-7, with D maybe TRBD1 (5 bases). Germline assignment: CDR1 SGHTA and CDR2 FQGNSA. The CDR3 runs 13 residues. V lost 5 bases to trimming and J lost 4 bases, with 12 bases between them. CDR3 nucleotides: TGTGCCAGCAGCCAGACCAGGGTATACGAGCAGTACTTC. Amino acids: CASSQTRVYEQYF. Full variable domain (remainder filled in from reference TRBV7-2 and TRBJ2-7): GAGVSQSPSNKVTEKGKDVELRCDPISGHTALYWYRQSLGQGLEFLIYFQGNSAPDKSGLPSDRFSAERTGGSVSTLTIQRTQQEDSAVYLCASSQTRVYEQYFGPGTRLTVT.

The J gene is TRBJ2-5, the V gene TRBV25-1; no definite D call. Germline V gene data show CDR1 as MGHDK and CDR2 as SYGVNS. This CDR3 is built from 13 residues. V was clipped by 6 bases and J by 4 bases, with 12 bases between them. CDR3 sequence: CASRLMGRETQYF. The CDR3 DNA sequence: TGTGCCAGCAGATTAATGGGTCGAGAGACCCAGTACTTC.

This clonotype was recorded at least ten times. The rearrangement uses TRBV2 and TRBJ1-3; possible D gene TRBD1, 6 bases. Deletions cut 3 bases from V and 4 bases from J, with 13 bases between. Germline lookup yields CDR1 SNHLY and CDR2 FYNNEI. This CDR3 comprises 15 residues. The CDR3 DNA reads as TGTGCCAGCAGTGATGTACAGGACAGAGGAAACACCATATATTTT. Its translation is CASSDVQDRGNTIYF.

This clonotype was recorded many times. CDR3 sequence reads: CSVNGDRPTGDYGYTF. The CDR3 coding sequence is TGCAGCGTTAATGGGGACCGACCGACTGGAGACTATGGCTACACCTTC. The chain recombines TRBV29-1 with TRBJ1-2, with a possible D match to TRBD1 (5 bases). Germline CDR1 and CDR2: SQVTM and ANQGSEA. The V end lost 5 bases, the J end lost 3 bases, and 22 bases lay between the germline ends. This CDR3 has 16 amino acids.

The J gene is TRBJ1-6, the V gene TRBV7-9; D is unclear. Germline CDR1 is SEHNR and CDR2 is FQNEAQ (reference sequence). This CDR3 comprises 18 residues. V was cut by 2 bases and J by 0 bases, with 14 bases left in between. The CDR3 loop reads CASSLIPRSSSYNSPLHF. Here the CDR3 DNA reads TGTGCCAGCAGCTTAATCCCACGTTCGAGCTCCTATAATTCACCCCTCCACTTT. Full variable domain (remainder filled in from reference TRBV7-9 and TRBJ1-6): DTGVSQNPRHKITKRGQNVTFRCDPISEHNRLYWYRQTLGQGPEFLTYFQNEAQLEKSRLLSDRFSAERPKGSFSTLEIQRTEQGDSAMYLCASSLIPRSSSYNSPLHFGNGTRLTVT.

The table lists this clonotype with many counts. This chain uses TRBV7-9 with TRBJ2-5; 7 nucleotides align to TRBD1. The germline gives CDR1 SEHNR, CDR2 FQNEAQ (reference sequence). There are 15 residues in the CDR3. With 2 bases clipped from V and 1 base from J, the junction kept 4 bases outside the gene matches. CDR3 bases: TGTGCCAGCAGCTTACGGGCAGGGGGCCAAGAGACCCAGTACTTC. Residues: CASSLRAGGQETQYF.

The genes are TRBV10-3 and TRBJ1-2; no clear D gene. The CDR3 totals 14 residues. Germline-derived CDR1 and CDR2 are ENHRY and SYGVKD. Trimming took 0 bases from V and 4 from J, leaving 9 bases between them. CDR3 nucleotides: TGTGCCATCAGTGAGTCGGTGGAACTCTATGGCTACACCTTC. It specifies CAISESVELYGYTF.

This clonotype appeared once. The chain joins TRBV7-9 to TRBJ2-5; 9 bases are shared with TRBD1. V trimming: 4 bases; J trimming: 4 bases; junction bases outside the gene matches: 10. The germline V gene has CDR1 SEHNR and CDR2 FQNEAQ (reference sequence). CDR3 length equals 16 residues. The CDR3 is CASSSLRQGVGETQYF. The CDR3, as DNA: TGTGCCAGCAGCTCTCTTCGACAGGGGGTAGGAGAGACCCAGTACTTC.

This clonotype appeared a few times. The chain carries TRBV20-1 and TRBJ2-7, with D possibly matching TRBD2 (6 bases). Germline-derived CDR1 and CDR2 are DFQATT and SNEGSKA (reference sequence). CDR3 length: 13 amino acids. V was clipped by 5 bases and J by 1 base, with 12 bases between them. The CDR3 is CSAPPGRSYEQYF. The CDR3 region has the DNA TGCAGTGCTCCCCCAGGGAGGTCCTACGAGCAGTACTTC.

The rearrangement uses TRBV5-6 and TRBJ2-7, with D possibly TRBD1 on 5 matching bases. In germline, CDR1 is SGHDT, CDR2 YYEEEE. The CDR3 has 14 residues. Trimming took off 2 bases at V and 3 bases at J, with 12 bases between the two ends. The CDR3 DNA reads TGTGCCAGCAGCTTATTACAGGCGAACTACGAGCAGTACGTC. Translating gives CASSLLQANYEQYV.

The genes are TRBV25-1 and TRBJ2-5; TRBD1 matches at 7 bases. Trimming took 8 bases from V and 4 from J; bases not matched to a gene: 7. The CDR3 runs 13 residues. The germline CDR1 and CDR2 sequences are MGHDK and SYGVNS. DNA for the CDR3: TGTGCCAGCCGGAAAGGGGGCGTAGAGACCCAGTACTTC. The encoded protein is CASRKGGVETQYF.

This clonotype was detected a few times. The chain has TRBV7-2 and TRBJ1-2, with D hard to call. Germline CDR1 reads SGHTA; CDR2 reads FQGNSA. CDR3 length equals 13 residues. Trimming cost V 8 bases and J 1 base, with 11 bases left between them. The CDR3 is CASVRGLNYGYTF. In DNA, the CDR3 is TGTGCCAGCGTCCGCGGCCTTAACTATGGCTACACCTTC.

This clonotype was recorded at least ten times. V and J are TRBV6-5 and TRBJ1-1, with unresolved D. Trimming removed 0 bases at V and 1 base at J, with 6 bases between. Germline-derived CDR1 and CDR2 are MNHEY and SVGAGI. The CDR3 runs to 14 residues. In DNA form, the CDR3 reads TGTGCCAGCAGTTACTCGGACCCGAACACTGAAGCTTTCTTT. This encodes CASSYSDPNTEAFF.

The sample holds a few counts of this clonotype. J is TRBJ1-5 and V is TRBV7-9; D gene ambiguous. Germline CDR1 is SEHNR and CDR2 is FQNEAQ (reference sequence). V gave up 4 bases and J gave up 0 bases, with 10 bases separating them. The CDR3 length is 15 residues. In DNA, the CDR3 is TGTGCCAGCAGCTCAGGTTGGGGTAGCAATCAGCCCCAGCATTTT. Residues: CASSSGWGSNQPQHF.

This clonotype is a singleton in its sample. A read error may produce the germline difference seen at one junction end. The V call is TRBV19, the J call TRBJ2-6, with D tentatively TRBD1 (6 bases). The CDR3 extends over 11 amino acids. CDR1 and CDR2 from the germline V gene are LNHDA and SQIVND (reference sequence). CDR3 residues: CASSNRQDLSF. CDR3 DNA sequence: TGTGCCAGTAGTAACCGACAGGACCTGTCTTTC.

This clonotype was counted many times. The chain couples TRBV14 to TRBJ1-6; 7 bases fit TRBD1. The CDR3 extends over 12 amino acids. V was pared by 4 bases and J by 11 bases, with 2 bases of the junction left unmatched. The germline CDR1 and CDR2 sequences are SGHDN and FVKESK. CDR3 nucleotide sequence: TGTGCCAGCAGCCCACAGGGGACACCCCTCCACTTT. This encodes CASSPQGTPLHF.

The J gene is TRBJ2-7, the V gene TRBV7-2; possibly TRBD1 or TRBD2 for D (5 bases each). Trimming left V 4 bases short and J 5 bases short, with 12 bases between. Germline V CDR1 and CDR2: SGHTA, FQGNSA. This CDR3 spans 13 amino acids. Here the CDR3 reads CASSSGAGDEQYF. In nucleotides, the CDR3 is TGTGCCAGCAGCTCTGGGGCCGGGGACGAGCAGTACTTC.

This clonotype was recorded once. This rearrangement joins TRBV7-2 to TRBJ1-4, with 7 bases matching TRBD1. The CDR3 length is 13 residues. Germline V gene sequence: CDR1 SGHTA, CDR2 FQGNSA. With V trimmed by 4 bases and J by 10 bases, 6 bases remained unmatched. The chain's CDR3 is CASSSTGYGKLFF. CDR3 nucleotide sequence: TGTGCCAGCAGCTCGACAGGGTACGGAAAACTGTTTTTT. Full variable domain (missing parts from reference TRBV7-2 and TRBJ1-4): GAGVSQSPSNKVTEKGKDVELRCDPISGHTALYWYRQSLGQGLEFLIYFQGNSAPDKSGLPSDRFSAERTGGSVSTLTIQRTQQEDSAVYLCASSSTGYGKLFFGSGTQLSVL.